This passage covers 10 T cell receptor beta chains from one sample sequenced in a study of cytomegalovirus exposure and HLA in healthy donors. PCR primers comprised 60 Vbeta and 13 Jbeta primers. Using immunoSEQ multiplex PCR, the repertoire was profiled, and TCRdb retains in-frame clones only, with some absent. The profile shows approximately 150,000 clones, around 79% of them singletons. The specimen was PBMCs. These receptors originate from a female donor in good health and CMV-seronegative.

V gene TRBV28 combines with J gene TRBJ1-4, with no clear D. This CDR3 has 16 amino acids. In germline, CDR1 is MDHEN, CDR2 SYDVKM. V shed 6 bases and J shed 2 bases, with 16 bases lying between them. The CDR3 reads CASSPYRGSTNEKLFF. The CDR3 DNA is TGTGCCAGCAGCCCGTACCGGGGTTCTACTAATGAAAAACTGTTTTTT.

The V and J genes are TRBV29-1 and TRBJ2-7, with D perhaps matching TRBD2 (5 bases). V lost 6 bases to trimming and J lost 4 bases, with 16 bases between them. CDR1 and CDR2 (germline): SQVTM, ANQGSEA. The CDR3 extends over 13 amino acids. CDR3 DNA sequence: TGCAGCGTCCGGGATACTTCAAAATACGAGCAGTACTTC. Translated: CSVRDTSKYEQYF.

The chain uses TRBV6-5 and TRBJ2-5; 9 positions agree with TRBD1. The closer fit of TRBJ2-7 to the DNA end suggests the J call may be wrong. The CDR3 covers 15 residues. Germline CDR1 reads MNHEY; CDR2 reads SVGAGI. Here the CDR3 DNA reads TGTGCCAGCAGTTACTCCGGGACAGGGTCCTACGAGCAGTACTTC. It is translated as CASSYSGTGSYEQYF.

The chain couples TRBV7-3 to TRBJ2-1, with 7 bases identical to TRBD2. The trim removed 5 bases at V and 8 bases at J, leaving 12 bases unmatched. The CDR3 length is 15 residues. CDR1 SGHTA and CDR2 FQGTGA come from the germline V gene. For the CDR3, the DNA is TGTGCCAGCAGCCCTCGCGGAGCGGGGACGGATGAGCAGTTCTTC. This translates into CASSPRGAGTDEQFF.

Here the CDR3 DNA reads TGCAGCGCTCGGAGGACCTACGAGCAGTACTTC. It is translated as CSARRTYEQYF. The chain links TRBV20-1 to TRBJ2-7; weak D call: TRBD2 (5 bases). The CDR3 spans 11 residues. In germline, CDR1 is DFQATT, CDR2 SNEGSKA (reference sequence).

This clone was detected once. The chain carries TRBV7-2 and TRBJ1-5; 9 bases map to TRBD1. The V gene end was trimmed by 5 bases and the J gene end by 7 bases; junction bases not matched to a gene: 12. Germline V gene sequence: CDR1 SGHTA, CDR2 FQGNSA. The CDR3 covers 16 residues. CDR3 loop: CASSARYRGPGQPQHF. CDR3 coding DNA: TGTGCCAGCAGCGCGCGTTACAGGGGGCCAGGACAGCCCCAGCATTTT.

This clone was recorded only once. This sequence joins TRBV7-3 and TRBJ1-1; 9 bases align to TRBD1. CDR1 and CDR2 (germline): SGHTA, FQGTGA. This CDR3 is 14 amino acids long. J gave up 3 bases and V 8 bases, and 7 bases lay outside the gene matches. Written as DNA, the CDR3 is TGTGCCAGCTCGACACAGGGGGCCTACACTGAAGCTTTCTTT. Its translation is CASSTQGAYTEAFF.

The CDR3 loop is CASSQEPRGGGNSPLHF. The CDR3, as DNA: TGCGCCAGCAGCCAAGAACCGCGGGGAGGGGGGAATTCACCCCTCCACTTT. This chain joins TRBV4-3 and TRBJ1-6; the D gene is possibly TRBD1 (6 bases). The CDR3 loop spans 17 amino acids. The V end lost 0 bases, the J end lost 7 bases, and 16 bases lay between the germline ends. Germline V lookup: CDR1 LGHNA, CDR2 YSLEER.

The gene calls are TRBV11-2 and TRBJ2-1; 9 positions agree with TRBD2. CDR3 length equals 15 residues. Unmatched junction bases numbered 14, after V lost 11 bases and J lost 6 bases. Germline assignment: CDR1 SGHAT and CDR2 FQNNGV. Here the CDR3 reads CAEGGRGGAGNEQFF. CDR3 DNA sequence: TGTGCCGAGGGGGGGCGCGGGGGGGCGGGCAATGAGCAGTTCTTC.

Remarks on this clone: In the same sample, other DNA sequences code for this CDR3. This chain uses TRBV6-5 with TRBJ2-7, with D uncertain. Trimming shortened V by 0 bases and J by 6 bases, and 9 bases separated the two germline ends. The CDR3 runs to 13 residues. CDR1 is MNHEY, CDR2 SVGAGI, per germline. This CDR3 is CASSYSSGSEQYF. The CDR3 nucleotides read TGTGCCAGCAGTTACTCCTCTGGCAGCGAGCAGTACTTC.